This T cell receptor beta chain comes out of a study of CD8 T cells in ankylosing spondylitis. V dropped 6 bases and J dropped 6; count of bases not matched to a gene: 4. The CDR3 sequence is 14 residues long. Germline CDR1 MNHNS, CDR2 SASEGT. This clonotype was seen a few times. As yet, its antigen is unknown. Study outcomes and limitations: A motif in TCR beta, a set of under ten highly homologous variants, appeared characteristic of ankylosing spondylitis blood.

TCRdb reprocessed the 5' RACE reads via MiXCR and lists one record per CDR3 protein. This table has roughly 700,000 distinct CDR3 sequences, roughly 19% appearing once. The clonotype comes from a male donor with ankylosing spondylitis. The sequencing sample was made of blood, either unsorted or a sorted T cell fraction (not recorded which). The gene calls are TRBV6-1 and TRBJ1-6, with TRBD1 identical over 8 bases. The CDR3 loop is CASRGGQANSPLHF. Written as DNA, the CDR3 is TGTGCCAGCAGGGGGGGACAGGCTAATTCACCCCTCCACTTT.